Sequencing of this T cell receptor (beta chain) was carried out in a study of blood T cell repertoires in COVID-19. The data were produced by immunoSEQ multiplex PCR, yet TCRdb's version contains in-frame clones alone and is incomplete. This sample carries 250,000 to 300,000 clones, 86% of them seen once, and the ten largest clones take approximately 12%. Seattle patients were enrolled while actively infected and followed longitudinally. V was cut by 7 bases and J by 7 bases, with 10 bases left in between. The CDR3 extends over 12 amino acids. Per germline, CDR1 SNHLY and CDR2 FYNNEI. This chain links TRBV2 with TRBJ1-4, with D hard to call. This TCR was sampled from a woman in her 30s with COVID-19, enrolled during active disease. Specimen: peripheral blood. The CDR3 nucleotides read TGTGCCAGCAACGGCGGGAGTGAAAAACTGTTTTTT. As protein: CASNGGSEKLFF.